A selection of T cell receptor beta chains follows, all from one sample in a study of T cells in Graves' hyperthyroidism and ophthalmopathy. TCRdb reanalysed the multiplex PCR reads using MiXCR and keeps one entry per CDR3 protein. There are about 600,000 distinct CDR3 sequences in the sample; roughly 15% occur only once, and under 3.5% lies in the top ten. The specimen was blood. The origin of the receptors is a woman aged 40 to 50 with Graves' ophthalmopathy. The CDR3 runs from the conserved cysteine through the conserved F or W. The D gene is left open where the match is weak. Where a row states a size, it is once, few, many or the class of an expanded clone; other rows omit it.

>TRBV30|few|-|TRBJ1-5
TGTGCCTGGAGTCTAGAAACCAGCAATCAGCCCCAGCATTTT
CAWSLETSNQPQHF
>TRBV7-9|-|-|TRBJ1-4
TGTGCCAGCAGCTTAGCCGGCACCAATGAAAAACTGTTTTTT
CASSLAGTNEKLFF
>TRBV19|-|-|TRBJ2-7
TGTGCCAGTAGTATGGTAGGGAACCGCTACGAGCAGTACTTC
CASSMVGNRYEQYF
>TRBV18|many|TRBD1|TRBJ1-2
TGTGCCAGCTCACCACGCGACAGGGACTATGGCTACACCTTC
CASSPRDRDYGYTF
>TRBV2|many|-|TRBJ2-7
TGTGCCAGCAGTGGGGAGGCCAGGGGCCACGAGCAGTACTTC
CASSGEARGHEQYF
>TRBV5-1|many|TRBD1|TRBJ2-7
TGCGCCAGCAGCCTGACCGGGGACAGTACCCTCTCCTACGAGCAGTACTTC
CASSLTGDSTLSYEQYF
>TRBV28|many|-|TRBJ1-1
TGTGCCAGCAGTCCAAGACTGAACACTGAAGCTTTCTTT
CASSPRLNTEAFF
>TRBV5-6|-|-|TRBJ1-2
TGTGCCAGCAGCTTGGGTGGGCAGGGATCCTCATCGACTGGCTACACCTTC
CASSLGGQGSSSTGYTF
>TRBV2|-|TRBD2|TRBJ2-3
TGTGCCAGCAGTTCCTCCCGGGCTAGCGGCAGCACAGATACGCAGTATTTT
CASSSSRASGSTDTQYF
>TRBV20-1|many|-|TRBJ1-1
TGCAGTGCTAGTTCAGAATCGGTGGAAGCTTTCTTT
CSASSESVEAFF
>TRBV7-9|-|-|TRBJ2-1
TGTGCCAGCAGCTTAGAAACGGGTGAGCAGTTCTTC
CASSLETGEQFF
>TRBV10-3|few|-|TRBJ1-3
TGTGCCATCAGTGAGTCACAGGGTTTAGCCGGAAACACCATATATTTT
CAISESQGLAGNTIYF
>TRBV6-1|many|TRBD2|TRBJ2-7
TGTGCCAGCAGCTCCCACTGGAGCGGGAGGGCATACGAGCAGTACTTC
CASSSHWSGRAYEQYF
>TRBV10-3|-|TRBD2|TRBJ2-7
TGTGCCATCAACCCCGGGACTAGCGGGAGCCCCTACGAGCAGTACTTC
CAINPGTSGSPYEQYF
>TRBV28|-|TRBD2|TRBJ2-1
TGTGCCAGCAGTCCGCTAGCGGGAGAGAGGAAGCAGTTCTTC
CASSPLAGERKQFF
>TRBV13|many|-|TRBJ2-5
TGTGCCAGCAGCTTAGGCTCGGCCGCTGCACCCCAAGAGACCCAGTACTTC
CASSLGSAAAPQETQYF
>TRBV27|-|TRBD1|TRBJ1-5
TGTGCCAGCAGACCTCACCTGGGACAGGGGGATCAGCCCCAGCATTTT
CASRPHLGQGDQPQHF
>TRBV5-1|many|-|TRBJ1-1
TGCGCCAGCAGCTTGGCAGGGGCGGGGACTGAAGCTTTCTTT
CASSLAGAGTEAFF
>TRBV2|-|TRBD1|TRBJ2-2
TGTGCCAGCAGTAAACAGGGGGATACCGGGGAGCTGTTTTTT
CASSKQGDTGELFF
>TRBV2|many|-|TRBJ2-2
TGTGCCAGCAGTGAGCTTGGGAACACCGGGGAGCTGTTTTTT
CASSELGNTGELFF
>TRBV7-3|many|-|TRBJ2-3
TGTGCCAGCAGCCCCGTTGGCGCGGGGGCGACAGATACGCAGTATTTT
CASSPVGAGATDTQYF
>TRBV11-2|-|TRBD1|TRBJ2-2
TGTGCCAGCAGCCGACAGGGTCACGGGGAGCTGTTTTTT
CASSRQGHGELFF
>TRBV28|many|TRBD2|TRBJ2-4
TGTGCCAGCAGTCCAAAGACGAGCGGGAGAACCAAAAACATTCAGTACTTC
CASSPKTSGRTKNIQYF
>TRBV2|-|TRBD1|TRBJ2-6
TGTGCCAGCAGTAGGACAGGGGGAACAACCTCTGGGGCCAACGTCCTGACTTTC
CASSRTGGTTSGANVLTF
>TRBV29-1|-|-|TRBJ2-5
TGCAGCGCAAGGACACTAGGCAAAGAGACCCAGTACTTC
CSARTLGKETQYF
>TRBV5-1|many|TRBD1|TRBJ2-7
TGCGCCAGCAGCTCCACCGGGACAGGGGCCTACGAGCAGTACTTC
CASSSTGTGAYEQYF
>TRBV7-2|few|TRBD2|TRBJ2-1
TGTGCCAGCAGCCCCACCCTAGGACTAGCGGGGGGTTCCCGACCCAATGAGCAGTTCTTC
CASSPTLGLAGGSRPNEQFF
>TRBV6-1|few|-|TRBJ1-4
TGTGCCAGCAGTGATCCCAGCAGGCGCAATGAAAAACTGTTTTTT
CASSDPSRRNEKLFF
>TRBV2|-|TRBD1|TRBJ1-3
TGTGCCAGCAGGAGGACAGGAAGCTCTGGAAACACCATATATTTT
CASRRTGSSGNTIYF
>TRBV29-1|-|-|TRBJ2-5
TGCAGCTGGGGCGGGACCGAAAAGACCCAGTACTTC
CSWGGTEKTQYF
>TRBV20-1|-|TRBD1|TRBJ1-4
TGCAGTGCTGGAGGGACAGGGGGCTTCCCGTGGGTTCAAGCGGAAAAACTGTTTTTT
CSAGGTGGFPWVQAEKLFF
>TRBV7-3|many|-|TRBJ2-1
TGTGCCAGCAGCTTAAGTGTTGGGATAGGTCGAAACAATGAGCAGTTCTTC
CASSLSVGIGRNNEQFF
>TRBV20-1|many|TRBD2|TRBJ2-1
TGCAGTGCTAGAGGTCTACTAGCGCCGAATGAGCAGTTCTTC
CSARGLLAPNEQFF
>TRBV6-1|many|-|TRBJ1-2
TGTGCCGCCCACTCTCAGGCGGGCTATGGCTACACCTTC
CAAHSQAGYGYTF
>TRBV6-1|many|TRBD1|TRBJ1-1
TGTGCCAGCAGAGGACAGGGGTGGGAAGCTTTCTTT
CASRGQGWEAFF
>TRBV6-1|-|TRBD2|TRBJ2-1
TGTGCCAGCAGTCTCCTCGGGGGGGATAATGAGCAGTTCTTC
CASSLLGGDNEQFF
>TRBV2|many|-|TRBJ1-1
TGTGCCAGCAGTGAAGACACCATGAACACTGAAGCTTTCTTT
CASSEDTMNTEAFF
>TRBV2|few|-|TRBJ1-1
TGTGCCAGCAGTGAATTCAGGGACGCTTTCTTT
CASSEFRDAFF
>TRBV12-3/TRBV12-4|many|-|TRBJ1-4
TGTGCCAGCCTAGGTTGGGGCGCGGATGAAAAACTGTTTTTT
CASLGWGADEKLFF
>TRBV7-9|few|-|TRBJ2-2
TGTGCCAGCAGGTCAGCGACTTCCGGGGAGCTGTTTTTT
CASRSATSGELFF
>TRBV7-9|many|TRBD1|TRBJ1-2
TGTGCCAGCAGCGTCGGGACAGTTGGCTACACCTTC
CASSVGTVGYTF
>TRBV5-5|few|-|TRBJ1-2
TGTGCCAGCAGCTTGGTCCCTTCTAACTATGGCTACACCTTC
CASSLVPSNYGYTF
>TRBV5-4|-|TRBD1|TRBJ1-1
TGTGCCAGCGGGAAGACCGGGACAGGGGTGACTTTCTTT
CASGKTGTGVTFF
>TRBV12-3/TRBV12-4|many|-|TRBJ2-7
TGTGCCAGCAGTTTATTCGGCTACGAGCAGTACTTC
CASSLFGYEQYF
>TRBV5-5|-|-|TRBJ2-5
TGTGCCAGCAGCGAGGTTGGCAGTGGGGAGACCCAGTACTTC
CASSEVGSGETQYF
>TRBV19|-|TRBD2|TRBJ2-2
TGTGCCAGTAGCCAAGGACTAGCGGGGGATCGAAGGACCGGGGAGCTGTTTTTT
CASSQGLAGDRRTGELFF
>TRBV12-3/TRBV12-4|few|TRBD2|TRBJ2-5
TGTGCCAGCAGTTGGGGGGGGAGGGGTCGGTCACAAGAGGCCCAGTACTTC
CASSWGGRGRSQEAQYF
>TRBV7-9|many|TRBD2|TRBJ2-3
TGTGCCAGCAGCTCGACCGTGACTAGCGCTAGTAGGTCCACAGATACGCAGTATTTT
CASSSTVTSASRSTDTQYF
>TRBV11-2|-|-|TRBJ2-7
TGTGCCAGCAGAAAGGACAAGGCCTACGGGCAGTACTTC
CASRKDKAYGQYF
>TRBV30|many|-|TRBJ2-3
TGTGCCTGGGACAGCACAGATACGCAGTATTTT
CAWDSTDTQYF
>TRBV7-3|many|-|TRBJ2-3
TGTGCCAGCCAACGGGACTTTGGTAGAGATACGCAGTATTTT
CASQRDFGRDTQYF